This T cell receptor beta chain was identified during a study of TIL therapy for anti-PD-1-resistant metastatic lung cancer. Study-wide background: Tumor harvest preceded PD-1/PD-L1 blockade, followed by nivolumab treatment.

The length of the CDR3 is 15 residues. From germline, CDR1 is KGHSH and CDR2 LQKENI. Trimming shortened V by 0 bases and J by 6 bases, and 14 bases separated the two germline ends. Time point indicated: pre-treatment sample, taken before nivolumab and TIL therapy. Adults with stage 4 NSCLC were enrolled in a phase I trial. This clone was picked up one time. The libraries were made with immunoSEQ v3. Sequenced by immunoSEQ multiplex PCR; TCRdb stores in-frame clones only, minus some. The sample carries tens of thousands of clones, 80% to 90% recorded once. The sample consisted of blood, taken at baseline. This clonotype was sampled from a person aged 25 to 85 with non-small cell lung cancer. This chain uses TRBV18 with TRBJ1-1; a weak D match, TRBD1 (5 bases). The chain's CDR3 is CASSPPGGVGAEAFF. CDR3 nucleotide sequence: TGTGCCAGCTCACCACCCGGAGGGGTCGGAGCTGAAGCTTTCTTT.